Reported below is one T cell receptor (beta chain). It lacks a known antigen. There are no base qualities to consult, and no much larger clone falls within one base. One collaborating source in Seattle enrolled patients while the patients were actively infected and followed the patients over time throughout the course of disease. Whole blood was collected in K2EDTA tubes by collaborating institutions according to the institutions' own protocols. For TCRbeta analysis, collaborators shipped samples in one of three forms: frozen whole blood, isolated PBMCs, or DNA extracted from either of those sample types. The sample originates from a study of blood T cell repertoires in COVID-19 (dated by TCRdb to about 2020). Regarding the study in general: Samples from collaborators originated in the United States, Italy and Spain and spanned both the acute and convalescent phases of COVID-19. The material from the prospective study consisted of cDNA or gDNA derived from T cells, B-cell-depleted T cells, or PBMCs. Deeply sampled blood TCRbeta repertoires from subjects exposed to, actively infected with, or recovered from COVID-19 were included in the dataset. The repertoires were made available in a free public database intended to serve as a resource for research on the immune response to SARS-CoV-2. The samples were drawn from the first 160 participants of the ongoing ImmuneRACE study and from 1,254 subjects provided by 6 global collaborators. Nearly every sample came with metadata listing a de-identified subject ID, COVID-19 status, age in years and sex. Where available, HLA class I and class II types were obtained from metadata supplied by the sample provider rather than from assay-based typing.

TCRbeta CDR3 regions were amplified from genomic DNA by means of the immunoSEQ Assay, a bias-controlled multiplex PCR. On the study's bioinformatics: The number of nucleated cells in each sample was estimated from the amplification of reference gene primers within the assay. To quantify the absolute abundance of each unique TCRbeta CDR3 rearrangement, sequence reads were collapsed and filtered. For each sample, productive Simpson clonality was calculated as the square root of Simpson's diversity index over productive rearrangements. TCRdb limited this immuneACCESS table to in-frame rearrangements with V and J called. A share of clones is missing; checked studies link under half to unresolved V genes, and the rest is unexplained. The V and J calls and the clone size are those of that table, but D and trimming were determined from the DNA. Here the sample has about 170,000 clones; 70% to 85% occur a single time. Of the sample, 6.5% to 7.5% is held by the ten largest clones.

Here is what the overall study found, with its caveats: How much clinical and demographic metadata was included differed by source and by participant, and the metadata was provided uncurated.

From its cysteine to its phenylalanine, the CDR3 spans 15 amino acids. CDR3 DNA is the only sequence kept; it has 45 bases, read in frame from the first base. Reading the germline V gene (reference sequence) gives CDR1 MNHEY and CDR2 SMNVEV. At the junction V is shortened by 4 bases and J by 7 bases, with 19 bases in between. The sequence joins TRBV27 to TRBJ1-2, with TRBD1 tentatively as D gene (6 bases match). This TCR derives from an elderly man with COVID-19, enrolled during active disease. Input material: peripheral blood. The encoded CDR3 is CASSSMVRGVGGYTF. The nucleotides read TGTGCCAGCAGTTCCATGGTCAGGGGAGTTGGTGGCTACACCTTC.